One sample yielded the 29 T cell receptor beta chains listed below, sequenced in a study of radiotherapy plus CTLA-4 blockade in lung cancer. Sequencing used immunoSEQ multiplex PCR; TCRdb keeps in-frame clones, though not all of them. The repertoire holds roughly 50,000 clones, with 80% to 90% as singletons. Sequenced here: peripheral blood, sampled from a patient treated with radiotherapy plus ipilimumab. Receptor source: a human donor with non-small cell lung cancer whose response to radiotherapy plus ipilimumab could not be evaluated.

V is TRBV28 and J is TRBJ2-1; D is unclear. The CDR3 is 11 residues long. V was clipped by 4 bases and J by 9 bases, with 7 bases between them. Germline-derived CDR1 and CDR2 are MDHEN and SYDVKM. CDR3 nucleotides: TGTGCCAGCAGTTCCAGAACTGAGCAGTTCTTC. Amino acids: CASSSRTEQFF. The full variable domain, its missing parts supplied by reference TRBV28 and TRBJ2-1, is DVKVTQSSRYLVKRTGEKVFLECVQDMDHENMFWYRQDPGLGLRLIYFSYDVKMKEKGDIPEGYSVSREKKERFSLILESASTNQTSMYLCASSSRTEQFFGPGTRLTVL.

V and J are TRBV4-2 and TRBJ1-2, with a possible D match to TRBD1 (5 bases). The length of the CDR3 is 14 residues. The ends were cut back, 0 bases at V and 7 bases at J, with 12 bases in the middle. CDR1 LGHNA and CDR2 YNFKEQ come from the germline V gene. CDR3 in amino acids: CASSQDFTGGGYTF. The CDR3 DNA is TGTGCCAGCAGCCAAGATTTCACGGGGGGTGGCTACACCTTC.

The DNA of the CDR3 is TGCGCCAGCAGCCAAGATTCAGCGGGAGGCCGCCTGGGGAGTACGCAGTATTTT. It translates to CASSQDSAGGRLGSTQYF. The V gene is TRBV4-3, the J gene TRBJ2-3, with 9 bases lining up with TRBD2. CDR1 is LGHNA and CDR2 is YSLEER in the germline V gene. CDR3 size: 18 residues. J lost 8 bases, V lost 0 bases, and 15 bases had no gene match.

The CDR3: CASSSYYRVGEQYF. The CDR3 DNA reads as TGTGCCAGCAGCTCATACTACAGGGTTGGCGAGCAGTACTTC. The rearrangement joins TRBV7-2 to TRBJ2-7, with D maybe TRBD1 (6 bases). Germline assignment: CDR1 SGHTA and CDR2 FQGNSA. The CDR3 sequence is 14 residues long. V gave up 4 bases and J gave up 6 bases, with 16 bases separating them.

DNA of the CDR3: TGTGCCAGCAGCACAGTAGCGGGAGCAGGGGATACGCAGTATTTT. It translates to CASSTVAGAGDTQYF. This chain connects TRBV9 to TRBJ2-3; 9 nucleotides agree with TRBD2. Germline V lookup: CDR1 SGDLS, CDR2 YYNGEE. V dropped 4 bases and J dropped 6; count of bases not matched to a gene: 9. This CDR3 region has 15 residues. Complete variable domain (other parts from reference TRBV9 and TRBJ2-3): DSGVTQTPKHLITATGQRVTLRCSPRSGDLSVYWYQQSLDQGLQFLIQYYNGEERAKGNILERFSAQQFPDLHSELNLSSLELGDSALYFCASSTVAGAGDTQYFGPGTRLTVL.

V gene TRBV7-2 combines with J gene TRBJ2-7; 9 nucleotides align to TRBD1. V shed 2 bases and J 6 bases; nucleotides not matched to a gene: 8. The CDR3 is 15 residues long. CDR1 SGHTA and CDR2 FQGNSA come from the germline V gene. As DNA, the CDR3 is TGTGCCAGCAGCTTACTATCCGGGACAGGGACCGAGCAGTACTTC. Residues: CASSLLSGTGTEQYF.

This chain uses TRBV7-6 with TRBJ2-2; no firm D call. CDR3 length: 13 residues. V lost 5 bases and J 5 bases, leaving 9 bases between the germline ends. The V gene's germline CDR1 is SGHVS and CDR2 FNYEAQ. The CDR3 spells CASSRLRTGELFF. Here the CDR3 DNA reads TGTGCCAGCAGCCGTCTTAGAACCGGGGAGCTGTTTTTT.

The chain joins TRBV7-8 to TRBJ2-7, with 7 bases aligning to TRBD1. Trimming removed 6 bases from V and 2 bases from J; junction bases left unmatched: 7. The germline V gene encodes CDR1 SGHVS and CDR2 FQNEAQ. The CDR3 extends over 14 amino acids. Written as DNA, the CDR3 is TGTGCCAGCAGGGCCCGGGACAGAGCCTACGAGCAGTACTTC. This translates into CASRARDRAYEQYF.

This clone turned up a few times. The V and J genes are TRBV6-5 and TRBJ1-1, with D possibly matching TRBD1 (6 bases). The CDR3 is 15 amino acids. V was trimmed by 6 bases and J by 1 base, leaving 15 bases between them. Germline lookup yields CDR1 MNHEY and CDR2 SVGAGI. The DNA for the CDR3 is TGTGCCAGCAGAGATACCGGACAGAGGAACACTGAAGCTTTCTTT. Encoded protein: CASRDTGQRNTEAFF.

In its sample, this clone was seen a few times. The V and J genes are TRBV7-8 and TRBJ1-1, with TRBD1 identical over 7 bases. The V gene end was trimmed by 3 bases and the J gene end by 9 bases; junction bases not matched to a gene: 13. Germline CDR1 is SGHVS and CDR2 is FQNEAQ. The CDR3 is 15 residues long. The DNA for the CDR3 is TGTGCCAGCAGCTTGGGGACAGTCCAAAAAGAGAAAGCTTTCTTT. Translation gives CASSLGTVQKEKAFF.

V usage is TRBV5-6 and J usage is TRBJ1-6, with unresolved D. The ends were cut back, 2 bases at V and 7 bases at J, with 10 bases in the middle. The germline CDR1 and CDR2 sequences are SGHDT and YYEEEE. This CDR3 is built from 14 residues. The CDR3 DNA sequence: TGTGCCAGCAGCTTTGGGCTATGGAATTCACCCCTCCACTTT. This gives the protein CASSFGLWNSPLHF.

This rearrangement joins TRBV6-4 to TRBJ2-6; 7 bases are shared with TRBD1. This CDR3 has 16 residues. Germline V gene lookup returns CDR1 MRHNA and CDR2 SNTAGT. V was pared by 9 bases and J by 0 bases, with 8 bases of the junction left unmatched. CDR3: CARWTGSFSGANVLTF. The CDR3 DNA follows: TGTGCCAGGTGGACAGGTTCTTTCTCTGGGGCCAACGTCCTGACTTTC.

The chain carries TRBV7-8 and TRBJ2-7, with D possibly TRBD1 on 5 matching bases. Trimming removed 3 bases at V and 2 bases at J, with 11 bases between. Germline lookup yields CDR1 SGHVS and CDR2 FQNEAQ. The CDR3 length is 14 residues. The CDR3 DNA follows: TGTGCCAGCAGCTTTGACAGAAAGACCTACGAGCAGTACTTC. This codes for CASSFDRKTYEQYF.

This chain uses TRBV6-5 with TRBJ1-2, with a possible D match to TRBD1 (5 bases). V was cut by 9 bases and J by 5 bases, with 16 bases left in between. The germline gives CDR1 MNHEY, CDR2 SVGAGI. The CDR3 contains 13 residues. This CDR3 is CASAGGSPYGYTF. The CDR3 nucleotides read TGTGCCAGTGCTGGGGGGAGCCCGTATGGCTACACCTTC.

This clone was detected once. This sequence joins TRBV19 and TRBJ1-1; no clear D. CDR1 is LNHDA, CDR2 SQIVND, per germline (reference sequence). The ends were cut back, 7 bases at V and 1 base at J, with 10 bases in the middle. The CDR3 runs to 13 residues. The CDR3 sequence: CASTGGRNTEAFF. The DNA for the CDR3 is TGTGCCAGTACTGGAGGGAGGAACACTGAAGCTTTCTTT. The full variable domain, completed using reference TRBV19 and TRBJ1-1, is DGGITQSPKYLFRKEGQNVTLSCEQNLNHDAMYWYRQDPGQGLRLIYYSQIVNDFQKGDIAEGYSVSREKKESFPLTVTSAQKNPTAFYLCASTGGRNTEAFFGQGTRLTVV.

The chain links TRBV5-1 to TRBJ1-4; D is perhaps TRBD1 (6 bases). The CDR3 is made up of 15 amino acids. CDR1 SGHRS and CDR2 YFSETQ come from the germline V gene. V lost 1 base and J 7 bases, leaving 14 bases between the germline ends. The CDR3 sequence is CASSLSGGRGEKLFF. The CDR3 coding sequence is TGCGCCAGCAGCTTGAGCGGGGGGCGAGGTGAAAAACTGTTTTTT.

V usage is TRBV7-6 and J usage is TRBJ2-3; 7 bases are shared with TRBD1. The V gene end was trimmed by 5 bases and the J gene end by 2 bases; junction bases not matched to a gene: 7. The CDR3 covers 15 residues. In germline, CDR1 is SGHVS, CDR2 FNYEAQ. The CDR3: CASSISGQHTDTQYF. Here the CDR3 DNA reads TGTGCCAGCAGCATCTCGGGACAGCACACAGATACGCAGTATTTT.

This chain connects TRBV10-3 to TRBJ2-3, with D tentatively TRBD1 (5 bases). The CDR3 runs 14 residues. Germline CDR1 is ENHRY and CDR2 is SYGVKD. V lost 5 bases to trimming and J lost 5 bases, with 14 bases between them. CDR3 residues: CAISKGREGDTQYF. DNA for the CDR3: TGTGCCATCAGTAAGGGCAGGGAAGGAGATACGCAGTATTTT.

V usage is TRBV29-1 and J usage is TRBJ2-7; D is possibly TRBD1 (5 bases). Germline V gene lookup returns CDR1 SQVTM and CDR2 ANQGSEA. This CDR3 region has 12 residues. The ends were cut back, 5 bases at V and 0 bases at J, with 8 bases in the middle. The CDR3 DNA reads as TGCAGCGTTCTGGACAACTCCTACGAGCAGTACTTC. It specifies CSVLDNSYEQYF.

This chain joins TRBV10-2 and TRBJ1-2; TRBD1 is a possible D gene (5 bases). The CDR3 covers 13 residues. The germline V gene encodes CDR1 WSHSY and CDR2 SAAADI. Trimming took off 0 bases at V and 4 bases at J, with 6 bases between the two ends. The CDR3 region has the DNA TGCGCCAGCAGTGAGTCAGACAGCTATGGCTACACCTTC. This gives the protein CASSESDSYGYTF.

This clone appeared once. The chain joins TRBV9 to TRBJ1-3; D is uncertain. Germline CDR1 reads SGDLS; CDR2 reads YYNGEE. Trimming took off 0 bases at V and 0 bases at J, with 10 bases between the two ends. The CDR3 length is 16 residues. The CDR3 here is CASSVAAAYSGNTIYF. As DNA, the CDR3 is TGTGCCAGCAGCGTAGCTGCTGCCTACTCTGGAAACACCATATATTTT.

This chain uses TRBV6-6 with TRBJ1-3; no clear D gene. The CDR3 is 14 residues long. Deletions cut 5 bases from V and 0 bases from J, with 8 bases between. CDR1 is MNHNY, CDR2 SVGAGI, per germline (reference sequence). This chain's CDR3 is CASSPSISGNTIYF. The CDR3 nucleotides read TGTGCCAGCAGTCCGTCTATCTCTGGAAACACCATATATTTT.

For this clone: Germline and junction disagree at one end, which may indicate a read error. The chain couples TRBV7-7 to TRBJ2-2, with 9 bases aligning to TRBD1. This CDR3 is built from 18 residues. The V gene's germline CDR1 is SSHAT and CDR2 FNYEAQ (reference sequence). CDR3 amino acids: CASSLAGPDRGFDGELFF. CDR3 nucleotide sequence: TGTGCTAGCAGCTTAGCGGGTCCCGACAGGGGGTTTGACGGGGAGCTGTTTTTT.

V is TRBV29-1 and J is TRBJ2-3; 10 bases align to TRBD1. V gave up 7 bases and J gave up 4 bases; unmatched junction bases: 8. Germline V gives CDR1 SQVTM, CDR2 ANQGSEA. This CDR3 region has 14 residues. CDR3 DNA: TGCAGCGCCGGGCCAGGGACAGGGGCAGATACGCAGTATTTT. It encodes CSAGPGTGADTQYF.

The chain is built from TRBV4-3 and TRBJ1-1; TRBD1 matches 7 bases. The germline V gene has CDR1 LGHNA and CDR2 YSLEER. This CDR3 region has 13 residues. V was pared by 2 bases and J by 7 bases, with 4 bases of the junction left unmatched. The CDR3 spells CASSQNTGVEAFF. The CDR3 coding sequence is TGCGCCAGCAGCCAAAACACAGGGGTTGAAGCTTTCTTT.

CDR3 protein: CASSVPGLNTEAFF. In nucleotides, the CDR3 is TGTGCCAGCAGTGTTCCGGGTTTGAACACTGAAGCTTTCTTT. The J gene is TRBJ1-1, the V gene TRBV6-1; the D is unclear. Germline V gene data show CDR1 as MNHNS and CDR2 as SASEGT. The CDR3 sequence is 14 residues long. Trimming left V 4 bases short and J 0 bases short, with 9 bases between.

The chain uses TRBV19 and TRBJ1-2; D is unresolved. Trimming stripped 5 bases from V and 4 bases from J, with 17 bases between. CDR1 LNHDA and CDR2 SQIVND come from the germline V gene (reference sequence). The CDR3 extends over 15 amino acids. CDR3 sequence: CASSPRPSAAYGYTF. The CDR3 DNA reads TGTGCCAGTAGTCCCCGACCCTCCGCGGCCTATGGCTACACCTTC.

This clone was seen just once. This chain connects TRBV5-6 to TRBJ2-3, with TRBD2 identical over 7 bases. Trimming cost V 1 base and J 0 bases; bases outside gene matches: 5. CDR1 is SGHDT and CDR2 is YYEEEE in the germline V gene. CDR3 length: 16 residues. In DNA form, the CDR3 reads TGTGCCAGCAGCTTGAGGTCTAGCGGAAGCACAGATACGCAGTATTTT. Amino acids: CASSLRSSGSTDTQYF.

Only one count was recorded for this clone. The V call is TRBV6-6, the J call TRBJ2-7; the D gene is possibly TRBD1 (6 bases). CDR1 is MNHNY and CDR2 is SVGAGI in the germline V gene (reference sequence). The CDR3 loop spans 12 amino acids. Trimming removed 10 bases at V and 4 bases at J, with 14 bases between. In nucleotides, the CDR3 is TGTGCCACCCGGACAGTTGGTTACGAGCAGTACTTC. Protein: CATRTVGYEQYF.